This T cell receptor beta chain is from a study of blood T cell repertoires in COVID-19. In the study overall: T cells, B-cell-depleted T cells, or PBMCs supplied cDNA or gDNA.

Measured with immunoSEQ multiplex PCR; TCRdb has only the in-frame clones, and not every one. The data contain approximately 300,000 clones, around 90% of them singletons. J was trimmed by 4 bases and V by 4 bases; bases with no gene match: 9. Germline V gene lookup returns CDR1 MNHEY and CDR2 SMNVEV (reference sequence). This CDR3 has 16 residues. This TCR was recovered from a man aged 55 to 70 who had recovered from COVID-19. The sequenced sample consisted of PBMCs or T cells enriched from blood (not recorded which). V gene TRBV27 combines with J gene TRBJ1-2; 10 nucleotides align to TRBD1. The DNA for the CDR3 is TGTGCCAGCAGTTCTACGACAGGGGGCGGTGGCTATGGCTACACCTTC. As protein: CASSSTTGGGGYGYTF.